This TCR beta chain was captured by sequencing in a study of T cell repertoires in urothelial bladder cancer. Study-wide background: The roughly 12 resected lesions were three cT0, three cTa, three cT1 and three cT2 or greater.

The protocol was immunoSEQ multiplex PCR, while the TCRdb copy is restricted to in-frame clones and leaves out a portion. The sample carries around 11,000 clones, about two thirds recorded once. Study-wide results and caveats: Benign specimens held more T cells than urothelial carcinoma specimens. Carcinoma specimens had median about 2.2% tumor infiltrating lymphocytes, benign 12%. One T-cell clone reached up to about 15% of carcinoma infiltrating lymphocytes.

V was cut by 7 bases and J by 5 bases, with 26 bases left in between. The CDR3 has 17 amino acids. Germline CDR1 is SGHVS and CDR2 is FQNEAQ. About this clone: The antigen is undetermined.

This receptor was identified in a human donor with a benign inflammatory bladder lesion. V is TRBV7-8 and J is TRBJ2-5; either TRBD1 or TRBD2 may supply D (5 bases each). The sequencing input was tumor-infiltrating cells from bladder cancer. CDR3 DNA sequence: TGTGCCAGCATCCGTGGTGGGGGTGGCAGTGTGGGGGAGACCCAGTACTTC. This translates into CASIRGGGGSVGETQYF. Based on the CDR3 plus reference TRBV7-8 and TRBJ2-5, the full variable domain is GAGVSQSPRYKVAKRGQDVALRCDPISGHVSLFWYQQALGQGPEFLTYFQNEAQLDKSGLPSDRFFAERPEGSVSTLKIQRTQQEDSAVYLCASIRGGGGSVGETQYFGPGTRLLVL.